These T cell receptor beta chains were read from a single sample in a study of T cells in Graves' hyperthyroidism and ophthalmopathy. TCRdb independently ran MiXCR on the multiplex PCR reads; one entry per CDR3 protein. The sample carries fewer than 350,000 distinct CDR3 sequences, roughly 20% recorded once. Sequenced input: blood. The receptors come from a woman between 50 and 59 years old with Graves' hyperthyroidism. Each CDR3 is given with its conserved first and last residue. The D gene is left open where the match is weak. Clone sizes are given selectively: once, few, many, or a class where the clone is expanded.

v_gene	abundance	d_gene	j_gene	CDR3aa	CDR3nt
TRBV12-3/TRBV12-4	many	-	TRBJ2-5	CASSAGLSPETQYF	TGTGCCAGCAGTGCGGGACTGTCTCCCGAGACCCAGTACTTC
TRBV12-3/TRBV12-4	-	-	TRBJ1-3	CASSLASLGSGNTIYF	TGTGCCAGCAGTTTAGCGTCACTGGGCTCTGGAAACACCATATATTTT
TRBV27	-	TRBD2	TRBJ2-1	CASWVASGGSYNEQFF	TGTGCCAGCTGGGTGGCTAGCGGGGGTTCCTACAATGAGCAGTTCTTC
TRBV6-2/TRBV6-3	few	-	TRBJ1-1	CASSWDWGVSTEAFF	TGTGCCAGCAGTTGGGACTGGGGGGTGAGTACTGAAGCTTTCTTT
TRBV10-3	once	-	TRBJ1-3	CAIRRDKSSGNTIYF	TGTGCCATCAGGAGGGACAAGAGCTCTGGAAACACCATATATTTT
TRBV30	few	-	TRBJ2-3	CAWSVLTAGADTQYF	TGTGCCTGGAGTGTACTTACAGCCGGGGCAGATACGCAGTATTTT
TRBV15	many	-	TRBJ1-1	CATSREPGAAEAFF	TGTGCCACCAGCAGAGAACCCGGGGCGGCTGAAGCTTTCTTT
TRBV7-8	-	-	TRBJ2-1	CASSSPSRAEQFF	TGTGCCAGCAGCTCTCCCTCGAGGGCTGAGCAGTTCTTC
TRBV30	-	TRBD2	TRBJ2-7	CAWSVVGSGGLGPQYF	TGTGCCTGGAGTGTAGTCGGGTCGGGAGGGCTAGGTCCGCAGTACTTC
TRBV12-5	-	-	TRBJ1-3	CASGQKLRQANSGNTIYF	TGTGCTAGTGGCCAAAAATTAAGACAGGCCAACTCTGGAAACACCATATATTTT
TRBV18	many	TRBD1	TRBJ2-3	CASSPPGQWPTDTQYF	TGTGCCAGCTCACCCCCGGGACAGTGGCCCACAGATACGCAGTATTTT
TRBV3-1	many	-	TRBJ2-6	CASSQRGNSGANVLTF	TGTGCCAGCAGCCAACGGGGGAACTCTGGGGCCAACGTCCTGACTTTC
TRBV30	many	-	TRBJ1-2	CAWSEGLTNYGYTF	TGTGCCTGGAGTGAGGGGCTAACTAACTATGGCTACACCTTC
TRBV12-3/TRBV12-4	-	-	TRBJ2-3	CASSLLRSTDTRYF	TGTGCCAGCAGTTTATTACGGAGCACAGATACGCGGTATTTT
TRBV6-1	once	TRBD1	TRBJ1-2	CASSASRDSRGYTF	TGTGCCAGCAGCGCATCCCGGGACAGTAGGGGCTACACCTTC
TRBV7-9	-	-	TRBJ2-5	CAGKPQAGQETQYF	TGTGCCGGCAAGCCGCAGGCCGGCCAAGAGACCCAGTACTTC
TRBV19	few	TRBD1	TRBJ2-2	CASSVGQDTGELFF	TGTGCCAGTAGTGTCGGACAGGACACCGGGGAGCTGTTTTTT
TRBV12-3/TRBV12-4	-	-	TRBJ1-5	CASSLAGHSNQPQHF	TGTGCCAGCAGTTTAGCGGGACACAGCAATCAGCCCCAGCATTTT
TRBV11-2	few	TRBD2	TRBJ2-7	CASSLLAGSPHYEQYF	TGTGCCAGCAGCCTACTAGCGGGCTCCCCCCACTACGAGCAGTACTTC
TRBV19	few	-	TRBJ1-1	CASSLSTENTEAFF	TGTGCCAGTAGCCTCTCGACAGAGAACACTGAAGCTTTCTTT
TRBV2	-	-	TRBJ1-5	CASSDSDQSQHF	TGTGCCAGCAGTGACTCCGATCAGTCCCAGCATTTT
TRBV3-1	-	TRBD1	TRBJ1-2	CASSPRPGQGGDGYTF	TGTGCCAGCAGCCCGAGGCCCGGACAGGGCGGGGATGGCTACACCTTC
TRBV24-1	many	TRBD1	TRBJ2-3	CATSDPGQLTDTQYF	TGTGCCACCAGTGATCCGGGACAGTTAACAGATACGCAGTATTTT
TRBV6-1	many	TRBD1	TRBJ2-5	CASKNPGQGGSETQYF	TGTGCCAGCAAAAATCCGGGACAGGGGGGTTCAGAGACCCAGTACTTC
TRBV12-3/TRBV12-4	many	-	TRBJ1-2	CARQDVSYGYTF	TGTGCCAGGCAGGACGTATCCTATGGCTACACCTTC
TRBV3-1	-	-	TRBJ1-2	CASSQDQGLGGYTF	TGTGCCAGCAGCCAAGATCAGGGTCTCGGCGGCTACACCTTC
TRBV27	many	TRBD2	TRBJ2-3	CASSSSSGRTDTQYF	TGTGCCAGCAGTTCCTCTAGCGGGAGGACAGATACGCAGTATTTT
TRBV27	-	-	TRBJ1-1	CASSLFSASVAFF	TGTGCCAGCAGTTTATTCTCCGCATCTGTGGCTTTCTTT
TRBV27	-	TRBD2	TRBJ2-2	CASSLSIPSGRAGTGELFF	TGTGCCAGCAGTTTATCGATCCCTAGCGGGAGGGCCGGCACCGGGGAGCTGTTTTTT
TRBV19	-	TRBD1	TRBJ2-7	CASSLEGGFYEQYF	TGTGCCAGTAGTCTTGAAGGGGGCTTCTACGAGCAGTACTTC
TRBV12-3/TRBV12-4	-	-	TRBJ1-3	CASSSLDSSGNTIYF	TGTGCCAGCAGTTCCCTCGACAGCTCTGGAAACACCATATATTTT
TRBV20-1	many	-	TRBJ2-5	CSAGAGVGQETQYF	TGCAGTGCGGGGGCCGGGGTAGGGCAAGAGACCCAGTACTTC
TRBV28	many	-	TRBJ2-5	CASSLYGETQYF	TGTGCCAGCAGTTTGTATGGAGAGACCCAGTACTTC
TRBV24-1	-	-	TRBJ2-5	CATSDADAGQETQYF	TGTGCCACCAGTGATGCGGACGCGGGCCAAGAGACCCAGTACTTC
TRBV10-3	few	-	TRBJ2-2	CAISRDWNTGELFF	TGTGCCATCAGCCGGGACTGGAACACCGGGGAGCTGTTTTTT
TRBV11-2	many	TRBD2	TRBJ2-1	CASSFTAGGSASYNEQFF	TGTGCCAGCAGCTTCACAGCGGGGGGGTCGGCCTCCTACAATGAGCAGTTCTTC
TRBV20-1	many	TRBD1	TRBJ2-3	CSARGGVPGTGGPTDTQYF	TGCAGTGCTAGAGGGGGGGTGCCCGGGACAGGGGGCCCCACAGATACGCAGTATTTT
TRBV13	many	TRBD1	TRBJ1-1	CASSLAHRGGQGEAFF	TGTGCCAGCAGCTTAGCCCACAGGGGCGGTCAGGGTGAAGCTTTCTTT
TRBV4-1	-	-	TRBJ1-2	CASSQAGTSNYGYTF	TGCGCCAGCAGCCAAGCCGGGACATCCAACTATGGCTACACCTTC
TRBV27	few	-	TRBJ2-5	CASSLNSPATYQETQYF	TGTGCCAGCAGTTTAAATAGCCCCGCCACGTACCAAGAGACCCAGTACTTC
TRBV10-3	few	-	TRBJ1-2	CAISEGPYGYTF	TGTGCCATCAGTGAAGGACCCTATGGCTACACCTTC
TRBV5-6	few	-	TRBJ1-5	CASSLGVGGPQHF	TGTGCCAGCAGCTTGGGCGTAGGGGGGCCCCAGCATTTT
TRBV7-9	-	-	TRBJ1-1	CASSFSRPGGANTEAFF	TGTGCCAGCAGCTTTAGTAGGCCTGGAGGGGCGAACACTGAAGCTTTCTTT
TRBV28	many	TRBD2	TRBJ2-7	CASSSWRTRSSYEQYF	TGTGCCAGCAGTTCATGGAGGACTAGGAGCTCCTACGAGCAGTACTTC
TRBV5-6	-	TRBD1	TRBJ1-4	CASSLSAGGARSNEKLFF	TGTGCCAGCAGCTTGTCTGCAGGGGGCGCACGCTCTAATGAAAAACTGTTTTTT
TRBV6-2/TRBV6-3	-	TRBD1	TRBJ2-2	CASTDRVFNTGELFF	TGTGCCAGCACCGACAGGGTTTTCAACACCGGGGAGCTGTTTTTT
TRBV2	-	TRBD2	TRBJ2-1	CASKGLASAYNEQFF	TGTGCCAGCAAGGGACTAGCGAGTGCCTACAATGAGCAGTTCTTC
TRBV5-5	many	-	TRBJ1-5	CASSLRGLQNQPQHF	TGTGCCAGCAGCTTGAGGGGTCTTCAGAATCAGCCCCAGCATTTT
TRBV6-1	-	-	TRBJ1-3	CASSEIGTSSGNTIYF	TGTGCCAGCAGTGAAATCGGCACTAGCTCTGGAAACACCATATATTTT
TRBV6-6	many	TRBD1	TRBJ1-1	CASSYVQGATEAFF	TGTGCCAGCAGTTACGTTCAGGGGGCGACTGAAGCTTTCTTT
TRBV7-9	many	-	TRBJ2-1	CASSLGLVGDEQFF	TGTGCCAGCAGCTTGGGGCTAGTGGGGGATGAGCAGTTCTTC
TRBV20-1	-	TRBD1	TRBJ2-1	CSARSLWAPGGNEQFF	TGCAGTGCTAGAAGCCTCTGGGCCCCAGGGGGCAATGAGCAGTTCTTC
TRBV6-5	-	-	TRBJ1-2	CASSYSQGSGYTF	TGTGCCAGCAGTTACTCGCAGGGATCCGGCTACACCTTC
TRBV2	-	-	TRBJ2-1	CASRESGEYNEQFF	TGTGCCAGCAGAGAGTCCGGGGAATACAATGAGCAGTTCTTC
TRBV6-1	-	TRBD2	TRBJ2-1	CASILTSGSGYEQFF	TGTGCCAGCATCTTAACTAGCGGGAGCGGGTATGAGCAGTTCTTC